The 2 T cell receptor beta chains below were found in one sample sequenced in a study of OX40 agonist ivuxolimab in advanced cancers. Produced via immunoSEQ multiplex PCR; TCRdb's table is partial and in-frame only. The sample holds 60,000 to 75,000 clones; roughly 84% are singletons and the top ten take approximately 8%. Sequenced here: CD4+ or CD8+ T cells sorted from blood, sampled in a trial of the OX40 agonist ivuxolimab. The receptor source for this set is an adult with an advanced solid tumor such as melanoma, head and neck, liver or kidney cancer.

In its sample, this clone was seen once. An end of the junction differs from the germline gene, which may be a read error. The rearrangement uses TRBV7-3 and TRBJ1-1, with D possibly being TRBD1 (6 bases). This CDR3 region has 12 residues. From germline, CDR1 is SGHTA and CDR2 FQGTGA. Written as DNA, the CDR3 is TGTGCCAGCAGCTTAGTGCAGGGGCTCGGCCACTTT. It is translated as CASSLVQGLGHF.

The chain employs TRBV7-2 and TRBJ1-4; D remains ambiguous. V shed 5 bases and J shed 6 bases, with 7 bases lying between them. CDR3 size: 12 residues. Germline V lookup: CDR1 SGHTA, CDR2 FQGNSA. CDR3 amino acids: CASSLYDEKLFF. The CDR3 nucleotides read TGTGCCAGCAGCCTTTACGATGAAAAACTGTTTTTT.